This is a list of T cell receptor beta chains from one sample in a study of response to subunit inactivated influenza vaccine. MiXCR, applied by TCRdb to the RT-PCR reads, yields one record per CDR3 protein. Altogether around 470,000 distinct CDR3 sequences are present, roughly 7.9% being singletons, with the ten largest covering over 10%. Sample: PBMCs from blood, taken less than 25 months after vaccination. These receptors were taken from a man aged 45-69 years who received an inactivated influenza vaccine. Both conserved end residues are part of each CDR3. The D gene is left open where the match is weak. For some rows the clone size is stated as once, few or many, or as a class when expanded; others skip it.

V gene: TRBV11-2
D gene: .
J gene: TRBJ2-3
clone size: .
CDR3 DNA: TGTGCCAGCAGCCCGACCGGGACAAGGACGGGTACGCAGTATTTT
CDR3 protein: CASSPTGTRTGTQYF

V gene: TRBV3-1
D gene: .
J gene: TRBJ2-1
clone size: few
CDR3 DNA: TGTGCCAGCAGCCAAGATGGGGGGTACAATGAGCAGTTCTTC
CDR3 protein: CASSQDGGYNEQFF

V gene: TRBV6-1
D gene: TRBD1
J gene: TRBJ1-6
clone size: .
CDR3 DNA: TGTGCCAGCAGTCGCTCCGGGACAGCTAATTCACCCCTCCACTTT
CDR3 protein: CASSRSGTANSPLHF

V gene: TRBV6-2/TRBV6-3
D gene: .
J gene: TRBJ1-1
clone size: .
CDR3 DNA: TGTGCCAGCCACCCGTCCGCTCTCCCCGAAGCTTTCTTT
CDR3 protein: CASHPSALPEAFF

V gene: TRBV9
D gene: .
J gene: TRBJ2-1
clone size: many
CDR3 DNA: TGTGCCAGCAGCGTAGTAGAGGGGAGGAATGAGCAGTTCTTC
CDR3 protein: CASSVVEGRNEQFF

V gene: TRBV20-1
D gene: .
J gene: TRBJ2-7
clone size: few
CDR3 DNA: TGCAGTGCTATACAGGGCCCAACTTACGAGCAGTACTTC
CDR3 protein: CSAIQGPTYEQYF

V gene: TRBV30
D gene: .
J gene: TRBJ2-1
clone size: few
CDR3 DNA: TGTGCCTGGGACGATACCGACAGTAACAATGAGCAGTTCTTC
CDR3 protein: CAWDDTDSNNEQFF

V gene: TRBV7-6
D gene: .
J gene: TRBJ2-2
clone size: .
CDR3 DNA: TGTGCCAGCAGCTTAGCTGGGGCAGGGAGGCACACCGGGGAGCTGTTTTTT
CDR3 protein: CASSLAGAGRHTGELFF

V gene: TRBV20-1
D gene: TRBD1
J gene: TRBJ1-3
clone size: few
CDR3 DNA: TGCAGTGCTCACAGGGGTTCTGGAAACACCATATATTTT
CDR3 protein: CSAHRGSGNTIYF

V gene: TRBV5-1
D gene: TRBD2
J gene: TRBJ2-1
clone size: few
CDR3 DNA: TGCGCCAGCGGGGACCCGCTAGCGGGCGTCTACAATGAGCAGTTCTTC
CDR3 protein: CASGDPLAGVYNEQFF

V gene: TRBV18
D gene: TRBD1
J gene: TRBJ1-1
clone size: .
CDR3 DNA: TGTGCCAGCTCACCCGGACAGGCGATGGCGGCTTTCTTT
CDR3 protein: CASSPGQAMAAFF

V gene: TRBV4-3
D gene: TRBD2
J gene: TRBJ2-3
clone size: .
CDR3 DNA: TGCGCCAGCAGCGAGACCGGGACTAGCGGCACAGATACGCAGTATTTT
CDR3 protein: CASSETGTSGTDTQYF

V gene: TRBV5-5
D gene: TRBD1
J gene: TRBJ2-7
clone size: few
CDR3 DNA: TGTGCCAGCTCCCAGTCGGGACAGGCCTACGAGCAGTACTTC
CDR3 protein: CASSQSGQAYEQYF

V gene: TRBV7-8
D gene: TRBD1
J gene: TRBJ1-6
clone size: .
CDR3 DNA: TGTGCCAGCAGCTTAGCCTGGACAGGGGGGAATTCACCCCTCCACTTT
CDR3 protein: CASSLAWTGGNSPLHF

V gene: TRBV29-1
D gene: .
J gene: TRBJ2-7
clone size: many
CDR3 DNA: TGCAGCGCGCGGGACGGTGCTGGTCTCGAGCAGTACTTC
CDR3 protein: CSARDGAGLEQYF

V gene: TRBV7-2
D gene: .
J gene: TRBJ2-1
clone size: many
CDR3 DNA: TGTGCCAGCAGCTTTCGGCAGGGGTTCAATGAGCAGTTCTTC
CDR3 protein: CASSFRQGFNEQFF

V gene: TRBV6-1
D gene: .
J gene: TRBJ1-2
clone size: many
CDR3 DNA: TGTGCCAGCAGTGAATATTCAGGGGACGGTGGCTACACCTTC
CDR3 protein: CASSEYSGDGGYTF

V gene: TRBV6-5
D gene: TRBD2
J gene: TRBJ2-2
clone size: many
CDR3 DNA: TGTGCCAGCAGTTACTCGATCGGGTTTCTAGCGGGAGGGCCGAGCACCGGGGAGCTGTTTTTT
CDR3 protein: CASSYSIGFLAGGPSTGELFF

V gene: TRBV6-2/TRBV6-3
D gene: .
J gene: TRBJ2-3
clone size: few
CDR3 DNA: TGTGCCAGCACCCGTAGTGGACAGATAACAGATACGCAGTATTTT
CDR3 protein: CASTRSGQITDTQYF

V gene: TRBV7-9
D gene: .
J gene: TRBJ2-7
clone size: few
CDR3 DNA: TGTGCCAGCAGCTACGCTAGCAGATCTTACGAGCAGTACTTC
CDR3 protein: CASSYASRSYEQYF

V gene: TRBV12-3/TRBV12-4
D gene: TRBD1
J gene: TRBJ1-6
clone size: few
CDR3 DNA: TGTGCCAGCGGAACGGACAGGGGGCGTAACACCCTCCACTTT
CDR3 protein: CASGTDRGRNTLHF

V gene: TRBV11-1
D gene: TRBD1
J gene: TRBJ1-2
clone size: few
CDR3 DNA: TGTGCCAGCAGCTTGGAGGGGGCGGCTACCCCCATAAACTATGGCTACACCTTC
CDR3 protein: CASSLEGAATPINYGYTF

V gene: TRBV5-1
D gene: .
J gene: TRBJ1-1
clone size: many
CDR3 DNA: TGCGCCAGCAGCTTGGAAGGTTCGGGATGGACTGAAGCTTTCTTT
CDR3 protein: CASSLEGSGWTEAFF

V gene: TRBV7-6
D gene: TRBD2
J gene: TRBJ2-1
clone size: many
CDR3 DNA: TGTGCCAGCAGTAAAATGGGGGGGAGCGGGGACAATGAGCAGTTCTTC
CDR3 protein: CASSKMGGSGDNEQFF

V gene: TRBV7-8
D gene: .
J gene: TRBJ2-7
clone size: many
CDR3 DNA: TGTGCCAGCAGCTTAGGCCCAGAGTTATACGAGCAGTACTTC
CDR3 protein: CASSLGPELYEQYF

V gene: TRBV13
D gene: TRBD2
J gene: TRBJ2-7
clone size: few
CDR3 DNA: TGTGCCAGCAGCTTATCGGGACTAGCTTCCTCCTACGAGCAGTACTTC
CDR3 protein: CASSLSGLASSYEQYF

V gene: TRBV7-2
D gene: TRBD1
J gene: TRBJ2-4
clone size: .
CDR3 DNA: TGTGCCAGCAGCGAGAGACAGGGGGGTAACATTCAGTACTTC
CDR3 protein: CASSERQGGNIQYF

V gene: TRBV14
D gene: TRBD1
J gene: TRBJ2-5
clone size: few
CDR3 DNA: TGTGCCAGCAGCCACGGACAGGGGAAAGAGACCCAGTACTTC
CDR3 protein: CASSHGQGKETQYF

V gene: TRBV5-1
D gene: TRBD1
J gene: TRBJ2-1
clone size: few
CDR3 DNA: TGCGCCAGCAGCTACGGGACAGGGGGAAATGAGCAGTTCTTC
CDR3 protein: CASSYGTGGNEQFF

V gene: TRBV7-2
D gene: .
J gene: TRBJ2-3
clone size: .
CDR3 DNA: TGTGCCAGCAGCTTAGTTTCTTTAACAGCCACAGATACGCAGTATTTT
CDR3 protein: CASSLVSLTATDTQYF

V gene: TRBV28
D gene: .
J gene: TRBJ2-7
clone size: many
CDR3 DNA: TGTGCCAGCAGCGGGCCCAGGCTTTCGGACGAGCAGTACTTC
CDR3 protein: CASSGPRLSDEQYF

V gene: TRBV4-3
D gene: .
J gene: TRBJ2-1
clone size: many
CDR3 DNA: TGTGCCAGCAGCCAAGACCGGGGGACCTACAATGAGCAGTTCTTC
CDR3 protein: CASSQDRGTYNEQFF

V gene: TRBV10-3
D gene: .
J gene: TRBJ2-2
clone size: many
CDR3 DNA: TGTGCCATCAGTAAGACTCCAAACACCGGGGAGCTGTTTTTT
CDR3 protein: CAISKTPNTGELFF

V gene: TRBV5-1
D gene: TRBD2
J gene: TRBJ2-2
clone size: many
CDR3 DNA: TGCGCCAGCAGCTTACCTAGCGGGAGATCGAACACCGGGGAGCTGTTTTTT
CDR3 protein: CASSLPSGRSNTGELFF

V gene: TRBV15
D gene: TRBD1
J gene: TRBJ2-2
clone size: many
CDR3 DNA: TGTGCCACCAGCAGAACCATGACAGGGGGATTAACCGGGGAGCTGTTTTTT
CDR3 protein: CATSRTMTGGLTGELFF

V gene: TRBV5-1
D gene: TRBD1
J gene: TRBJ2-2
clone size: few
CDR3 DNA: TGCGCCAGCAGCTTGGACAGGGGTTCCAACGGGGAGCTGTTTTTT
CDR3 protein: CASSLDRGSNGELFF

V gene: TRBV11-2
D gene: .
J gene: TRBJ1-6
clone size: many
CDR3 DNA: TGTGCCAGCAGCTTAGATCTTATGGGGCGTTCACCCCTCCACTTT
CDR3 protein: CASSLDLMGRSPLHF

V gene: TRBV20-1
D gene: .
J gene: TRBJ1-3
clone size: few
CDR3 DNA: TGCAGTGCCAAAGGGGAGGCTGGAAACACCATATATTTT
CDR3 protein: CSAKGEAGNTIYF

V gene: TRBV15
D gene: .
J gene: TRBJ1-5
clone size: few
CDR3 DNA: TGTGCCACCAGCGCCTATAGGGGAAGCAATCAGCCCCAGCATTTT
CDR3 protein: CATSAYRGSNQPQHF

V gene: TRBV6-1
D gene: .
J gene: TRBJ2-7
clone size: .
CDR3 DNA: TGTGCCAGCAGTGAAACCCAGAGACCTTCCTACGAGCAGTACTTC
CDR3 protein: CASSETQRPSYEQYF

V gene: TRBV5-1
D gene: .
J gene: TRBJ2-1
clone size: many
CDR3 DNA: TGCGCCAGCTGGGGGGGCCTCTACAATGAGCAGTTCTTC
CDR3 protein: CASWGGLYNEQFF

V gene: TRBV7-9
D gene: TRBD1
J gene: TRBJ2-1
clone size: many
CDR3 DNA: TGTGCCAGCAGCCCCTTAAACAGGGGAGTCATCAATGAGCAGTTCTTC
CDR3 protein: CASSPLNRGVINEQFF

V gene: TRBV5-1
D gene: TRBD1
J gene: TRBJ1-2
clone size: many
CDR3 DNA: TGCGCCAGCAGCTCGTCGGGACAGGGAGAGGGCTACACCTTC
CDR3 protein: CASSSSGQGEGYTF

V gene: TRBV20-1
D gene: TRBD1
J gene: TRBJ2-3
clone size: .
CDR3 DNA: TGCAGTGTCGAGATCAGGGGGACAGATACGCAGTATTTT
CDR3 protein: CSVEIRGTDTQYF

V gene: TRBV7-2
D gene: .
J gene: TRBJ1-5
clone size: .
CDR3 DNA: TGTGCCAGCAGCTTCGGGGGGCTGGCTGGTCAGCCCCAGCATTTT
CDR3 protein: CASSFGGLAGQPQHF

V gene: TRBV12-3/TRBV12-4
D gene: .
J gene: TRBJ2-7
clone size: many
CDR3 DNA: TGTGCCAGCAGTTTAGATCGGACAGACTACGAGCAGTACTTC
CDR3 protein: CASSLDRTDYEQYF

V gene: TRBV5-1
D gene: .
J gene: TRBJ2-3
clone size: few
CDR3 DNA: TGCGCCAGCAGCGTCCTTACTAGACGCACAGATACGCAGTATTTT
CDR3 protein: CASSVLTRRTDTQYF